A selection of T cell receptor beta chains follows, all from one sample in a study of cytomegalovirus exposure and HLA in healthy donors. Some clones are missing from TCRdb's copy, which holds only in-frame ones; the method was immunoSEQ multiplex PCR. The data contain about 90,000 clones, 84% of them singletons. The specimen sequenced was PBMCs. These receptors came from a young man in good health and CMV-seronegative. Both conserved end residues are part of each CDR3. The D gene is left open where the match is weak. Only part of the rows carry a size: once, few, many, or a class if the clone is expanded.

V: TRBV5-1
J: TRBJ2-7
D: NA
size: NA
DNA: TGCGCCAGCAGCTTGGCCAACGAGCAGTACTTC
CDR3: CASSLANEQYF

V: TRBV7-2
J: TRBJ1-1
D: NA
size: NA
DNA: TGTGCCAGCAGACGGGGGTGGAACACTGAAGCTTTCTTT
CDR3: CASRRGWNTEAFF

V: TRBV30
J: TRBJ2-7
D: NA
size: NA
DNA: TGTGCCTGGATAAGTAGCTCCTACGAGCAGTACTTC
CDR3: CAWISSSYEQYF

V: TRBV7-2
J: TRBJ1-5
D: NA
size: NA
DNA: TGTGCCAGCAGCTTACGGGGGGGCAATCAGCCCCAGCATTTT
CDR3: CASSLRGGNQPQHF

V: TRBV30
J: TRBJ1-6
D: TRBD1
size: NA
DNA: TGTGCCTGGAGCCCGGGACAGTATAATTCACCCCTCCACTTT
CDR3: CAWSPGQYNSPLHF

V: TRBV4-3
J: TRBJ2-7
D: TRBD1
size: NA
DNA: TGCGCCAGCAGCCCGGGACAGGGCGCCTACGAGCAGTACTTC
CDR3: CASSPGQGAYEQYF

V: TRBV5-6
J: TRBJ1-1
D: NA
size: NA
DNA: TGTGCCAGCAGCTGGGGGGACGGATACACTGAAGCTTTCTTT
CDR3: CASSWGDGYTEAFF

V: TRBV15
J: TRBJ2-5
D: TRBD1
size: NA
DNA: TGTGCCACCAGCAGAGGGTCGGACAGGGGGCGAGAGACCCAGTACTTC
CDR3: CATSRGSDRGRETQYF

V: TRBV10-3
J: TRBJ2-3
D: TRBD2
size: NA
DNA: TGTGCCATCTCGACGGGCGGGAGAGGGACAGATACGCAGTATTTT
CDR3: CAISTGGRGTDTQYF

V: TRBV7-9
J: TRBJ2-1
D: TRBD2
size: NA
DNA: TGTGCCAGCACCCCCCCGGGGACTAGCGTCGATGAGCAGTTCTTC
CDR3: CASTPPGTSVDEQFF

V: TRBV5-6
J: TRBJ2-7
D: NA
size: NA
DNA: TGTGCCAGCAGCTGGGTGGGCAGCTCCTACGAGCAGTACTTC
CDR3: CASSWVGSSYEQYF

V: TRBV18
J: TRBJ2-7
D: TRBD1
size: NA
DNA: TGTGCCAGCTCACCAACAGACAGGGGCGAGCAGTACTTC
CDR3: CASSPTDRGEQYF

V: TRBV11-2
J: TRBJ2-7
D: NA
size: NA
DNA: TGTGCCAGCAGCCCCCGGGACAACTCCTACGAGCAGTACTTC
CDR3: CASSPRDNSYEQYF

V: TRBV7-6
J: TRBJ1-2
D: NA
size: NA
DNA: TGTGCCAGCAGCCAGGACAGAGGGTATGGCTACACCTTC
CDR3: CASSQDRGYGYTF

V: TRBV4-2
J: TRBJ1-3
D: TRBD1
size: NA
DNA: TGTGCCAGCAGCCCGTACCTGGGACAGGTGACCTCTGGAAACACCATATATTTT
CDR3: CASSPYLGQVTSGNTIYF

V: TRBV15
J: TRBJ1-1
D: TRBD1
size: NA
DNA: TGTGCCACCAGCAGAGGACAGGGGGGTAACACTGAAGCTTTCTTT
CDR3: CATSRGQGGNTEAFF

V: TRBV27
J: TRBJ1-5
D: NA
size: once
DNA: TGTGCCAGCAGTTTCACAGCCATATCGCCCCAGCATTTT
CDR3: CASSFTAISPQHF

V: TRBV27
J: TRBJ1-5
D: TRBD1
size: NA
DNA: TGTGCCAGCAGTACCGGGACAGGAGGGCTGCCCCAGCATTTT
CDR3: CASSTGTGGLPQHF

V: TRBV11-2
J: TRBJ1-1
D: TRBD1
size: NA
DNA: TGTGCCAGCAGCTTAAATCAGGGGGTCACTGAAGCTTTCTTT
CDR3: CASSLNQGVTEAFF

V: TRBV12-5
J: TRBJ2-1
D: NA
size: medium-sized
DNA: TGTGCTAGTGGTTTCTCACTAAGCACCTCCTACAATGAGCAGTTCTTC
CDR3: CASGFSLSTSYNEQFF

V: TRBV5-1
J: TRBJ2-1
D: TRBD2
size: NA
DNA: TGCGCCAGCAGCCCCTGGATAGTGTCCGCGGGACTAGCGGGAGGGCCGGTAAACAATGAGCAGTTCTTC
CDR3: CASSPWIVSAGLAGGPVNNEQFF

V: TRBV6-5
J: TRBJ1-5
D: NA
size: few
DNA: TGTGCCAGCAGTTACTCGGGAGGGTCCCAGCCCCAGCATTTT
CDR3: CASSYSGGSQPQHF

V: TRBV15
J: TRBJ1-1
D: TRBD1
size: once
DNA: TGTGCCACACAGGGGGGTAGGGAGTATGGCACTGAAGCTTTCTTT
CDR3: CATQGGREYGTEAFF

V: TRBV4-1
J: TRBJ2-7
D: NA
size: few
DNA: TGCGCCAGCAGCCAAGAGAACAGCCCCTCCTACGAGCAGTACTTC
CDR3: CASSQENSPSYEQYF

V: TRBV7-9
J: TRBJ2-7
D: TRBD2
size: NA
DNA: TGTGCCAGCAGCCGGACTAGCGGAGTTTACGAGCAGTACTTC
CDR3: CASSRTSGVYEQYF

V: TRBV2
J: TRBJ1-2
D: NA
size: NA
DNA: TGTGCCAGCAGTGGACGGACATCGCACGGCTACACCTTC
CDR3: CASSGRTSHGYTF

V: TRBV14
J: TRBJ1-2
D: TRBD1
size: NA
DNA: TGTGCCAGCAGCTCCAGGACAGGCCAGCCTAACTATGGCTACACCTTC
CDR3: CASSSRTGQPNYGYTF

V: TRBV5-4
J: TRBJ2-1
D: NA
size: NA
DNA: TGTGCCAGCAGCCCCGGGGTCAATGAGCAGTTCTTC
CDR3: CASSPGVNEQFF

V: TRBV15
J: TRBJ2-1
D: NA
size: NA
DNA: TGTGCCACCAGCAGAGATCAGGCTATCACCGGCCCGCATGAGCAGTTCTTC
CDR3: CATSRDQAITGPHEQFF

V: TRBV7-2
J: TRBJ2-1
D: NA
size: NA
DNA: TGTGCCAGCAGCTTATCTTTCCGGGAGCAGTTCTTC
CDR3: CASSLSFREQFF

V: TRBV5-1
J: TRBJ2-5
D: TRBD1
size: NA
DNA: TGCGCCAGCAGCGAACCCACAGGGGAAGAGACCCAGTACTTC
CDR3: CASSEPTGEETQYF

V: TRBV6-5
J: TRBJ2-2
D: TRBD1
size: NA
DNA: TGTGCCAGCAGTTACGGCACAGGGGAAACCGGGGAGCTGTTTTTT
CDR3: CASSYGTGETGELFF

V: TRBV7-8
J: TRBJ1-2
D: NA
size: NA
DNA: TGTGCCAGCAGCCCTGGGCGGGGGGAAGCTAACTATGGCTACACCTTC
CDR3: CASSPGRGEANYGYTF

V: TRBV6-6
J: TRBJ2-6
D: NA
size: NA
DNA: TGTGCCAGCAGTTTCAAGAGCTCTGGGGCCAACGTCCTGACTTTC
CDR3: CASSFKSSGANVLTF

V: TRBV28
J: TRBJ1-1
D: NA
size: few
DNA: TGTGCCAGCAGTCTACTTTATTCTGAAGCTTTCTTT
CDR3: CASSLLYSEAFF

V: TRBV11-3
J: TRBJ2-2
D: TRBD2
size: NA
DNA: TGTGCCAGCAGCCCTGGACAGCCGGGACTAGCGGGAGAGGTTTCCGGGGAGCTGTTTTTT
CDR3: CASSPGQPGLAGEVSGELFF

V: TRBV27
J: TRBJ1-5
D: TRBD1
size: NA
DNA: TGTGCCAGCAGCAGACAGGGTAGCAATCAGCCCCAGCATTTT
CDR3: CASSRQGSNQPQHF

V: TRBV29-1
J: TRBJ2-1
D: NA
size: NA
DNA: TGCAGCGTTGGAAGAAGGAGCTCCTACAATGAGCAGTTCTTC
CDR3: CSVGRRSSYNEQFF

V: TRBV6-6
J: TRBJ1-1
D: TRBD1
size: NA
DNA: TGTGCCAGCAGAGCCCCAGGGGGGTTAACGGTAGGAGCTTTCTTT
CDR3: CASRAPGGLTVGAFF

V: TRBV10-3
J: TRBJ2-7
D: TRBD2
size: NA
DNA: TGTGCCATCAGTGAGCCCCTAGCGGGCTACGAGCAGTACTTC
CDR3: CAISEPLAGYEQYF

V: TRBV10-1
J: TRBJ1-5
D: NA
size: few
DNA: TGCGCCAGCAGTGAGGGAGGGTCCAATCAGCCCCAGCATTTT
CDR3: CASSEGGSNQPQHF

V: TRBV7-3
J: TRBJ2-2
D: TRBD2
size: NA
DNA: TGTGCCAGCAGCTGGACTAGCGGGGTGACCGGGGGGCTGTTTTTT
CDR3: CASSWTSGVTGGLFF

V: TRBV4-1
J: TRBJ2-1
D: TRBD2
size: NA
DNA: TGCGCCAGCAGCCAAGTGACTAGCGAGGCCTACAATGAGCAGTTCTTC
CDR3: CASSQVTSEAYNEQFF

V: TRBV6-6
J: TRBJ1-5
D: TRBD1
size: NA
DNA: TGTGCCAGCAGTTACTCGACAGGGACCCATCAGCCCCAGCATTTT
CDR3: CASSYSTGTHQPQHF

V: TRBV6-5
J: TRBJ1-4
D: TRBD1
size: NA
DNA: TGTGCCAGCAGTTCTCCCCGGGACAGCAGTGAAAAACTGTTTTTT
CDR3: CASSSPRDSSEKLFF

V: TRBV7-8
J: TRBJ2-5
D: TRBD2
size: NA
DNA: TGTGCCAGCAGCCCAGGGACTAGCCAGACCCAGTACTTC
CDR3: CASSPGTSQTQYF

V: TRBV7-2
J: TRBJ2-5
D: NA
size: NA
DNA: TGTGCCAGCAGCTCCCCTGGCTACCAAGAGACCCAGTACTTC
CDR3: CASSSPGYQETQYF

V: TRBV2
J: TRBJ1-1
D: NA
size: once
DNA: TGTGCCACCTTTTTAGCACTGACGGCCGGCACTGAAGCTTTCTTT
CDR3: CATFLALTAGTEAFF

V: TRBV5-6
J: TRBJ1-2
D: TRBD1
size: NA
DNA: TGTGCCAGCAGCCGAATTAACGAAATGACAGGGAGCGGGGGCTACACCTTC
CDR3: CASSRINEMTGSGGYTF

V: TRBV21-1
J: TRBJ2-7
D: NA
size: few
DNA: TGTGCCAGCAGCAAAGCCCCTCCTCCCGAGCAGTACTTC
CDR3: CASSKAPPPEQYF

V: TRBV29-1
J: TRBJ2-7
D: NA
size: once
DNA: TGCAGCGCCGGGGAAGAGCACGAGCAGTACTTC
CDR3: CSAGEEHEQYF

V: TRBV29-1
J: TRBJ1-3
D: TRBD1
size: NA
DNA: TGCAGCGTTCTACAGGGGGCAAGCGGAAACACCATATATTTT
CDR3: CSVLQGASGNTIYF

V: TRBV2
J: TRBJ1-5
D: NA
size: NA
DNA: TGTGCCAGCACCGAGGAGGGGTTGAAGCCCCAGCATTTT
CDR3: CASTEEGLKPQHF

V: TRBV5-4
J: TRBJ1-1
D: NA
size: NA
DNA: TGTGCCAGCAGCTTGGCTACTGAAGCTTTCTTT
CDR3: CASSLATEAFF

V: TRBV6-1
J: TRBJ2-5
D: NA
size: NA
DNA: TGTGCCAGCAGTGAGCCCTCAGAAGAGACCCAGTACTTC
CDR3: CASSEPSEETQYF